The 18 T cell receptor beta chains below all came from one sample that was sequenced in a study of blood T cell repertoires in COVID-19. Clones were read by immunoSEQ multiplex PCR, and TCRdb kept only the in-frame ones, dropping some. The sample lists about 210,000 clones, 65% to 90% occurring once. Sequencing input: peripheral blood. The receptors shown here come from a middle-aged man with COVID-19, enrolled during active disease.

The chain carries TRBV4-1 and TRBJ2-2, with 14 bases identical to TRBD2. The length of the CDR3 is 19 residues. Trimming cost V 1 base and J 4 bases; bases outside gene matches: 8. In germline, CDR1 is MGHRA, CDR2 YSYEKL. CDR3 sequence: CASSQGLAGGLGSTGELFF. DNA for the CDR3: TGCGCCAGCAGCCAAGGACTAGCGGGGGGGCTGGGGAGCACCGGGGAGCTGTTTTTT.

This chain connects TRBV7-8 to TRBJ2-1; TRBD1 matches 10 bases. CDR1 is SGHVS and CDR2 is FQNEAQ in the germline V gene. V lost 4 bases to trimming and J lost 7 bases; unmatched junction nucleotides: 10. The CDR3 is made up of 16 amino acids. The DNA of the CDR3 is TGTGCCAGCAGCTCCACCCGGGACAGGGGATCTAATGAGCAGTTCTTC. Translated: CASSSTRDRGSNEQFF.

The V gene is TRBV3-1 (or the pseudogene TRBV3-2), the J gene TRBJ1-4, with D unresolved. Trimming removed 7 bases at V and 5 bases at J, with 17 bases between. The CDR3 is 15 residues long. The germline V gene encodes CDR1 LGHDT and CDR2 YNNKEL (reference sequence). The CDR3 reads CASNSKTATNEKLFF. The CDR3 coding sequence is TGTGCCAGCAACTCGAAAACAGCTACCAATGAAAAACTGTTTTTT.

The chain is built from TRBV6-6 and TRBJ1-2, with a possible D match to TRBD1 (6 bases). With 5 bases removed from V and 4 bases from J, the gap between germline ends came to 11 bases. Germline assignment: CDR1 MNHNY and CDR2 SVGAGI (reference sequence). This CDR3 has 13 amino acids. CDR3 in amino acids: CASSRRGGYGYTF. The CDR3 DNA reads as TGTGCCAGCAGTCGGCGAGGGGGCTATGGCTACACCTTC.

Here the CDR3 reads CASSQDSVGLAGVNTQYF. For the CDR3, the DNA is TGTGCCAGCAGCCAAGATTCTGTCGGACTAGCGGGGGTAAATACGCAGTATTTT. This chain joins TRBV4-2 and TRBJ2-3; 13 bases are shared with TRBD2. Germline V gene data show CDR1 as LGHNA and CDR2 as YNFKEQ. V lost 0 bases and J lost 7; bases outside the gene matches: 10. This CDR3 has 18 amino acids.

The genes are TRBV9 and TRBJ2-5, with a weak D call TRBD2 (6 bases). V was clipped by 3 bases and J by 4 bases, with 13 bases between them. The CDR3 consists of 14 residues. The germline CDR1 and CDR2 sequences are SGDLS and YYNGEE. The CDR3 nucleotides read TGTGCCAGCAGCGGGGGACTGCGGGGAGAGACCCAGTACTTC. Translating it yields CASSGGLRGETQYF.

The gene calls are TRBV20-1 and TRBJ2-1; the D is unclear. Germline V lookup: CDR1 DFQATT, CDR2 SNEGSKA (reference sequence). This CDR3 region has 11 residues. V lost 3 bases, J lost 7 bases, and 7 bases lay in between. In DNA form, the CDR3 reads TGCAGTGCTAGTCGACTTAATGAGCAGTTCTTC. Translating it yields CSASRLNEQFF.

The CDR3 here is CASSLPGGTDTQYF. For the CDR3, the DNA is TGTGCCAGCAGCTTGCCAGGGGGCACAGATACGCAGTATTTT. The chain carries TRBV5-6 and TRBJ2-3; tentatively, D is TRBD1 (6 bases). V gave up 1 base and J gave up 1 base, with 7 bases separating them. This CDR3 is built from 14 residues. Germline CDR1 SGHDT, CDR2 YYEEEE.

The chain has TRBV2 and TRBJ2-7; perhaps TRBD2 as D (7 bases). CDR3 length: 13 residues. With 6 bases removed from V and 4 bases from J, the gap between germline ends came to 13 bases. The germline V gene has CDR1 SNHLY and CDR2 FYNNEI. The CDR3 loop is CASRTGGLYEQYF. The CDR3 bases are TGTGCCAGCAGGACGGGGGGCCTTTACGAGCAGTACTTC.

A single count supports this clone. The gene calls are TRBV20-1 and TRBJ2-1, with D perhaps TRBD2 (5 bases). The V gene lost 6 bases and the J gene lost 9 bases, with 12 bases spanning the gap. The CDR3 has 11 residues. CDR1 is DFQATT and CDR2 is SNEGSKA in the germline V gene (reference sequence). CDR3 nucleotide sequence: TGCAGTGCCCGACCGGGGTTTGAGCAGTTCTTC. Translated, it gives CSARPGFEQFF.

The V call is TRBV12-3 or TRBV12-4, the J call TRBJ2-7, with D perhaps matching TRBD1 (6 bases). Trimming left V 6 bases short and J 2 bases short, with 11 bases between. The CDR3 spans 13 residues. Written as DNA, the CDR3 is TGTGCCAGCAGCAACAGGGTCGCCTACGAGCAGTACTTC. The encoded protein is CASSNRVAYEQYF.

The chain is built from TRBV6-5 and TRBJ1-3; the match to TRBD1 covers 9 bases. The CDR3 is made up of 15 amino acids. Looked up from germline, CDR1 is MNHEY and CDR2 is SVGAGI. With V trimmed by 0 bases and J by 7 bases, 4 bases remained unmatched. The CDR3 reads CASSYSRGQGNTIYF. The CDR3 nucleotides are TGTGCCAGCAGTTACTCGAGGGGACAGGGTAACACCATATATTTT.

V is TRBV4-2 and J is TRBJ1-2; 8 bases fit TRBD1. V gave up 2 bases and J gave up 3 bases; unmatched junction bases: 8. This CDR3 is built from 16 residues. Germline V CDR1 and CDR2: LGHNA, YNFKEQ. The CDR3 DNA sequence: TGTGCCAGCAGCCAATCGGCCGGGACAGGAGACTATGGCTACACCTTC. The encoded protein is CASSQSAGTGDYGYTF.

The chain is built from TRBV27 and TRBJ2-5; tentative D call: TRBD1 (6 bases). Trimming removed 0 bases from V and 5 bases from J, with 10 bases in between. Germline CDR1 is MNHEY and CDR2 is SMNVEV (reference sequence). The CDR3 has 14 amino acids. This CDR3 is CASSLSQGRETQYF. CDR3 in DNA: TGTGCCAGCAGTTTATCCCAGGGGCGGGAGACCCAGTACTTC.

The chain has TRBV5-4 and TRBJ1-6; no reliable D call. The V and J ends lost 2 bases and 8 bases respectively, with 5 bases between them. The germline V gene encodes CDR1 SGHNT and CDR2 YYREEE (reference sequence). The CDR3 has 12 residues. The CDR3 loop is CASSFRDSPLHF. The DNA for the CDR3 is TGTGCCAGCAGCTTTCGGGATTCACCCCTCCACTTT.

As for this clone: One end of the junction varies from germline; a read error may be responsible. This chain uses TRBV2 with TRBJ2-7; 7 bases are shared with TRBD1. The length of the CDR3 is 10 residues. Per germline, CDR1 SNHLY and CDR2 FYNNEI. The DNA for the CDR3 is TGTGCCAGCAGTCTACAGGGGACCAACTTC. Its translation is CASSLQGTNF. The variable domain in full, completed from reference TRBV2 and TRBJ2-7, reads EPEVTQTPSHQVTQMGQEVILRCVPISNHLYFYWYRQILGQKVEFLVSFYNNEISEKSEIFDDQFSVERPDGSNFTLKIRSTKLEDSAMYFCASSLQGTNFGPGTRLTVT.

This clone has more than one count but fewer than ten. The chain links TRBV7-9 to TRBJ2-4; 7 bases are shared with TRBD2. Germline-derived CDR1 and CDR2 are SEHNR and FQNEAQ (reference sequence). The CDR3 consists of 13 residues. Trimming took 3 bases from V and 7 from J; bases not matched to a gene: 3. The CDR3 DNA follows: TGTGCCAGCAGCTTGGGAGCGGGGAACATTCAGTACTTC. It is translated as CASSLGAGNIQYF. Variable domain in full (rest from reference TRBV7-9 and TRBJ2-4): DTGVSQNPRHKITKRGQNVTFRCDPISEHNRLYWYRQTLGQGPEFLTYFQNEAQLEKSRLLSDRFSAERPKGSFSTLEIQRTEQGDSAMYLCASSLGAGNIQYFGAGTRLSVL.

The rearrangement uses TRBV28 and TRBJ1-5; TRBD1 agrees at 11 bases. Germline CDR1 MDHEN, CDR2 SYDVKM. The CDR3 runs to 17 residues. V shed 5 bases, J shed 7 bases, and the junction held 13 bases outside the gene matches. CDR3 nucleotide sequence: TGTGCCAGCAGTCAGACCACAGGACAGGGGGCGAGGCAGCCCCAGCATTTT. Amino acid sequence: CASSQTTGQGARQPQHF.